This T cell receptor (beta chain) was found in a study of circulating tumor DNA in untreated peripheral T-cell lymphoma. Whole-study results and caveats: Tumor-specific clonotypes: identified in 65% to 80% of patients, more than 85% of baseline tissues.

CDR1 is MNHGY, CDR2 SVAAGI, per germline. Trimming pared 5 bases from V and 0 bases from J, leaving 11 bases between. The CDR3 spans 15 residues. Before treatment, baseline tumor tissue was collected for sequencing. Method: immunoSEQ multiplex PCR; TCRdb's copy keeps in-frame clones and lacks some. The sample lists 9,500 to 12,000 clones, about 80% occurring once. Comment on this clone: Its antigen is unknown.

Sequenced material: tumor tissue. The chain is built from TRBV6-9 and TRBJ2-1; D is unresolved. The clonotype was recovered from a human donor with peripheral T-cell lymphoma. CDR3 coding DNA: TGTGCCAGCAGTCCGGCGGTGGGCTCCTACAATGAGCAGTTCTTC. Its translation: CASSPAVGSYNEQFF.